This record concerns one T cell receptor beta chain sequence. Sequencing used immunoSEQ multiplex PCR; TCRdb keeps in-frame clones, though not all of them. In the table there are around 470,000 clones, 89% of which are singletons. This entry comes from a study of blood T cell repertoires in COVID-19. Patients at the Seattle site were enrolled during active infection and followed longitudinally. The J segment lost 0 bases and the V segment lost 5 bases, leaving 5 bases of the junction unmatched. The germline V gene has CDR1 KGHSH and CDR2 LQKENI. The CDR3 has 16 residues. V and J are TRBV18 and TRBJ2-1, with 9 bases aligning to TRBD2. The source of this sequence is a man aged 18 to 30 with COVID-19, enrolled during active disease. Sequencing used peripheral blood. CDR3 amino acids: CASSAISGSSYNEQFF. CDR3 DNA: TGTGCCAGCTCAGCGATTAGCGGGAGCTCCTACAATGAGCAGTTCTTC.